The clone carrying this T cell receptor (beta chain) showed up many times. Its antigen is not identified. The junction does not match germline at one end; this may be a read error. The data stem from a study of regulatory T cells in long-lasting Graves disease. Time point denoted: persistent/refractory GD, antithyroid drugs over 5 years with positive TRAb. Construction of the TCR library relied on RNA isolated from PBMCs. Study outcomes and limitations: Patients with persistent disease shared 2,741 public clonotypes, outpacing the 900 to 1,000 shared by new patients.

CDR3 size: 15 residues. The germline V gene has CDR1 LGHDT and CDR2 YNNKEL (reference sequence). To make TCR beta libraries, researchers used iRepertoire HTBI primers and Arm-PCR of CDR3 regions. Original processing notes: In the combined samples, around 60 TRBV and 14 TRBJ segments were identified. MiXCR was run by TCRdb on the multiplex PCR reads, yielding one entry per CDR3 protein. Here the V and J calls rest on TCRdb's processing, not on the authors' analysis. This sample has about 400,000 distinct CDR3 sequences, with 20% found just once. The TCR comes from a female donor with Graves disease. The sequencing here drew on peripheral blood mononuclear cells (PBMCs), taken when the disease was refractory, from a patient treated with antithyroid drugs. J is TRBJ2-7 and V is TRBV3-1, with D possibly TRBD1 on 6 matching bases. The CDR3 coding sequence is TGTGCCAGCAGCCATTCGGACAGACGGTCCTACGAGCAGCACTTC. This sequence encodes CASSHSDRRSYEQHF.